This is a list of T cell receptor beta chains from one sample in a study of cytomegalovirus exposure and HLA in healthy donors. The data were produced by immunoSEQ multiplex PCR, yet TCRdb's version contains in-frame clones alone and is incomplete. The table lists approximately 120,000 clones, 72% of them singletons. Sequencing was performed on PBMCs. The receptors stem from a man aged 25-45 years in good health and CMV-seronegative. CDR3s leave out the opening cysteine and the closing phenylalanine or tryptophan.

CDR3aa: ASSLTGHNNYGYT; j_gene: TRBJ1-2; v_gene: TRBV5-6
CDR3aa: ASSPTAGTGAGYEQF; j_gene: TRBJ2-1; v_gene: TRBV18
CDR3aa: SVTGGAETQY; j_gene: TRBJ2-5; v_gene: TRBV29-1
CDR3aa: ASGDRVTDTQY; j_gene: TRBJ2-3; v_gene: TRBV5-1
CDR3aa: ASGYRGVGYEQY; j_gene: TRBJ2-7; v_gene: TRBV27
CDR3aa: ASSQRSRGINQPQH; j_gene: TRBJ1-5; v_gene: TRBV4-2
CDR3aa: ASSFRDRGPYEQY; j_gene: TRBJ2-7; v_gene: TRBV5-1
CDR3aa: ASSLVSQETQY; j_gene: TRBJ2-5; v_gene: TRBV5-5
CDR3aa: ASSLGPPLH; j_gene: TRBJ1-6; v_gene: TRBV11-2
CDR3aa: SSSLGQPNTEAF; j_gene: TRBJ1-1; v_gene: TRBV7-9
CDR3aa: ASSYEASGGKETQY; j_gene: TRBJ2-5; v_gene: TRBV6-5
CDR3aa: ASSPILTGDTEAF; j_gene: TRBJ1-1; v_gene: TRBV7-9
CDR3aa: ASSPTGGYGYT; j_gene: TRBJ1-2; v_gene: TRBV11-1
CDR3aa: ASSLRQSSNQPQH; j_gene: TRBJ1-5; v_gene: TRBV4-1
CDR3aa: ASSILRTDTQY; j_gene: TRBJ2-3; v_gene: TRBV19
CDR3aa: ASSQEDRTTQY; j_gene: TRBJ2-3; v_gene: TRBV4-3
CDR3aa: AWSVLGQYTEAF; j_gene: TRBJ1-1; v_gene: TRBV30
CDR3aa: ASSSSAEQY; j_gene: NA; v_gene: TRBV7-9
CDR3aa: ASSPGRGALHEQY; j_gene: TRBJ2-7; v_gene: TRBV7-7
CDR3aa: ASSPGPWRGEVKTQY; j_gene: TRBJ2-5; v_gene: TRBV9
CDR3aa: ASSLAGDRGRIHEQF; j_gene: TRBJ2-1; v_gene: TRBV7-2
CDR3aa: AWNTPTGYNSPLH; j_gene: TRBJ1-6; v_gene: TRBV30
CDR3aa: ASSLAPQGNEQF; j_gene: TRBJ2-1; v_gene: TRBV7-7
CDR3aa: AWSVPRTGRNQPQH; j_gene: TRBJ1-5; v_gene: TRBV30
CDR3aa: SVEDSGDMNTEAF; j_gene: TRBJ1-1; v_gene: TRBV29-1
CDR3aa: ASSLAQDGYT; j_gene: TRBJ1-2; v_gene: TRBV2
CDR3aa: ASSLALQGAGELF; j_gene: TRBJ2-2; v_gene: TRBV7-6
CDR3aa: ASRFIRRGNQPQH; j_gene: TRBJ1-5; v_gene: TRBV7-6
CDR3aa: ASSEYRQQSGNTIY; j_gene: TRBJ1-3; v_gene: TRBV6-1
CDR3aa: ASSLSSYNEQF; j_gene: TRBJ2-1; v_gene: TRBV11-3
CDR3aa: ASSGLRGPGNTIY; j_gene: TRBJ1-3; v_gene: TRBV6-1
CDR3aa: ASSTGTGSYEQY; j_gene: TRBJ2-7; v_gene: TRBV19
CDR3aa: ASSYSGTNNSPLH; j_gene: TRBJ1-6; v_gene: TRBV7-8
CDR3aa: ASSRLQGANEKLF; j_gene: TRBJ1-4; v_gene: TRBV5-1
CDR3aa: ASSGGQGLTDTQY; j_gene: TRBJ2-3; v_gene: TRBV6-1
CDR3aa: ASSSRVSATEAF; j_gene: TRBJ1-1; v_gene: TRBV7-9
CDR3aa: ASSLDSNTEAF; j_gene: TRBJ1-1; v_gene: TRBV7-9
CDR3aa: ASSVGPRLADNEQF; j_gene: TRBJ2-1; v_gene: TRBV9
CDR3aa: ASSMIGSPYEQY; j_gene: TRBJ2-7; v_gene: TRBV19
CDR3aa: ASSLGEFSLGYT; j_gene: TRBJ1-2; v_gene: TRBV7-9
CDR3aa: ASSQDVGQGNYEQY; j_gene: TRBJ2-7; v_gene: TRBV4-3
CDR3aa: SPELDDEQF; j_gene: TRBJ2-1; v_gene: TRBV29-1
CDR3aa: AISEAGLAGGTVTGELF; j_gene: TRBJ2-2; v_gene: TRBV10-3
CDR3aa: ASSGAINTEAF; j_gene: TRBJ1-1; v_gene: TRBV6-1
CDR3aa: ASSLRRGAYRNIQY; j_gene: TRBJ2-4; v_gene: TRBV7-2
CDR3aa: ASSQSLRGANNEQF; j_gene: TRBJ2-1; v_gene: TRBV4-1
CDR3aa: ASSFTGGYNSPLH; j_gene: TRBJ1-6; v_gene: TRBV5-1